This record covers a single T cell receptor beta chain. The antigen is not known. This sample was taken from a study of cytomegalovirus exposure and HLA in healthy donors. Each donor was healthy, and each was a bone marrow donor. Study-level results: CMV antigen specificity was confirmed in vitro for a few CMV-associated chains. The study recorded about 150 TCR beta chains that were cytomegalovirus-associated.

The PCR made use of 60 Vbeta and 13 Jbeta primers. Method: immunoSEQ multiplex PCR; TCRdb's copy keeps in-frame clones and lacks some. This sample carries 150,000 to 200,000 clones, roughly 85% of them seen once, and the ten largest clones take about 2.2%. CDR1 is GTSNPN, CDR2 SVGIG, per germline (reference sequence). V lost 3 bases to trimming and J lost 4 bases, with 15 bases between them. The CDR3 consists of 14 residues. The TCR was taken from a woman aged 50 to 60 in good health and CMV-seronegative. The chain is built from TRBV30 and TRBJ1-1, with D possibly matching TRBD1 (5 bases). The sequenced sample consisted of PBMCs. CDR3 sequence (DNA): TGTGCCTGGAGGAAGGGCAGGGTAAGCACTGAAGCTTTCTTT. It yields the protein CAWRKGRVSTEAFF.